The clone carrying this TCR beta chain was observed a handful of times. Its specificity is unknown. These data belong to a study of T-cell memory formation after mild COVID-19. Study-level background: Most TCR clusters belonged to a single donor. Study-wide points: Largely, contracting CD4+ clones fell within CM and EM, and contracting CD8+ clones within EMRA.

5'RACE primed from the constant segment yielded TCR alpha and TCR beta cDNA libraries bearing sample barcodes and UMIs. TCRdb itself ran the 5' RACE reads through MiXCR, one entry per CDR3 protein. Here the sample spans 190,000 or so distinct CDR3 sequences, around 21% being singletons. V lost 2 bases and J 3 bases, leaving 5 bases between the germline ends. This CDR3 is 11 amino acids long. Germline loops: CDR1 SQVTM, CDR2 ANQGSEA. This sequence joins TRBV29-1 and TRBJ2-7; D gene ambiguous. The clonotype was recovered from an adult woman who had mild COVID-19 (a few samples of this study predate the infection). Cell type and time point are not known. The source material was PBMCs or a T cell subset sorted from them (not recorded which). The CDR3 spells CSVEHLYEQYF. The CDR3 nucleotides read TGCAGCGTTGAACACCTCTACGAGCAGTACTTC.